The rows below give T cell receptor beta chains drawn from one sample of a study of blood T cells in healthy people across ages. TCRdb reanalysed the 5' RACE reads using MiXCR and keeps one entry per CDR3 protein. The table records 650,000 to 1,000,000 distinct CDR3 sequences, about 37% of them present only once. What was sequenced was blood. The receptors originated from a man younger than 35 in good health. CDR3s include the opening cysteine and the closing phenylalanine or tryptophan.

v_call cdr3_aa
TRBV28 CASSWVRGTEAFF
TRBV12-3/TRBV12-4 CASSFQGGTGELFF
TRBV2 CASSEGGFNEQFF
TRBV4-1 CASSHGTGRNTGELFF
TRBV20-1 CSAIRQGGDGYTF
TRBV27 CASSLSSNQPQHF
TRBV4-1 CASSQGVGTGLTSPLHF
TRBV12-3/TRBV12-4 CASSVSGGGPDTQYF
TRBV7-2 CASSDRDYPNTGELFF
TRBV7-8 CASSLVRFSGGTDTQYF
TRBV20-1 CSARVRTGYEQYF
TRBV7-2 CASSFGGGRGYPREQYF
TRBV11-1 CASSLSGINTEAFF
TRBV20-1 CGARANRGMTCEQYF
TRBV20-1 CGASSPGQGSDEQFF
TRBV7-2 CASLVGIHYGYTF
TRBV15 CATSRDGGAMYNEQFF
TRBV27 CASSPPQGLYGYTF
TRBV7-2 CASSLSPGQGKLFF
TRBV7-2 CASSLYADTQYF
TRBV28 CASSPIGNQPQHF
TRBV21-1 CASYPWGYHEQFF
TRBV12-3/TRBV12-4 CASSPGTRQSTDTQYF
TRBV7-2 CASSPSGHEQYF
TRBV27 CASRQVITDTQYF